Below are 28 T cell receptor beta chains sequenced from a single sample in a study of blood T cell repertoires in COVID-19. Using immunoSEQ multiplex PCR, the repertoire was profiled, and TCRdb retains in-frame clones only, with some absent. The table lists approximately 210,000 clones, 88% of them singletons, with about 4.5% in the top ten. Sequenced material: peripheral blood. All receptors come from a human donor in a cohort sampled during active COVID-19.

The gene calls are TRBV4-2 and TRBJ2-7; TRBD1 agrees at 9 bases. With V trimmed by 2 bases and J by 5 bases, 7 bases remained unmatched. The CDR3 spans 15 residues. The germline CDR1 and CDR2 sequences are LGHNA and YNFKEQ. CDR3 coding DNA: TGTGCCAGCAGCCAAACTCCCGGGACAGGGAACGAGCAGTACTTC. Protein product: CASSQTPGTGNEQYF.

The chain links TRBV4-3 to TRBJ2-1, with TRBD2 matching over 11 bases. CDR1 is LGHNA and CDR2 is YSLEER in the germline V gene. J was trimmed by 4 bases and V by 2 bases; bases with no gene match: 7. This CDR3 is built from 17 residues. DNA of the CDR3: TGCGCCAGCAGCCAACTCGCGACTAGCGGGGATTACAATGAGCAGTTCTTC. Its translation: CASSQLATSGDYNEQFF.

The CDR3 DNA follows: TGTGCCAGCAGCCCCCTATGGAGCACAGATACGCAGTATTTT. Its translation is CASSPLWSTDTQYF. The J gene is TRBJ2-3, the V gene TRBV28; no definite D call. CDR3 length: 14 amino acids. Germline CDR1 and CDR2: MDHEN and SYDVKM. V was shortened by 6 bases and J by 0 bases, with 10 bases between the two germline ends. Full variable domain (remainder filled in from reference TRBV28 and TRBJ2-3): DVKVTQSSRYLVKRTGEKVFLECVQDMDHENMFWYRQDPGLGLRLIYFSYDVKMKEKGDIPEGYSVSREKKERFSLILESASTNQTSMYLCASSPLWSTDTQYFGPGTRLTVL.

The gene calls are TRBV9 and TRBJ2-3, with TRBD2 matching 12 bases. There are 17 residues in the CDR3. The germline V gene encodes CDR1 SGDLS and CDR2 YYNGEE. V lost 0 bases and J lost 6; bases outside the gene matches: 8. This chain's CDR3 is CASSVVASGRARDTQYF. DNA for the CDR3: TGTGCCAGCAGCGTAGTTGCTAGCGGGAGGGCCAGGGATACGCAGTATTTT.

The V call is TRBV2, the J call TRBJ2-5, with D perhaps matching TRBD2 (6 bases). The germline V gene has CDR1 SNHLY and CDR2 FYNNEI. Trimming stripped 7 bases from V and 5 bases from J, with 20 bases between. CDR3 length equals 15 residues. The CDR3 is CASKPPGSPPETQYF. CDR3 nucleotides: TGTGCCAGCAAACCCCCCGGGAGCCCCCCGGAGACCCAGTACTTC.

This sequence joins TRBV5-1 and TRBJ1-1; a weak D match, TRBD1 (6 bases). Trimming removed 4 bases from V and 3 bases from J, with 16 bases in between. The germline V gene has CDR1 SGHRS and CDR2 YFSETQ. This CDR3 is 15 amino acids long. CDR3 DNA sequence: TGCGCCAGCAGCGCAGGGGCCGGGATGCACACTGAAGCTTTCTTT. Translation gives CASSAGAGMHTEAFF.

The J gene is TRBJ2-7, the V gene TRBV2; no reliable D call. Looked up from germline, CDR1 is SNHLY and CDR2 is FYNNEI. V lost 4 bases to trimming and J lost 0 bases, with 13 bases between them. CDR3 length equals 15 residues. CDR3 bases: TGTGCCAGCAGTGTGGCAGAACAGAGCTCCTACGAGCAGTACTTC. It is translated as CASSVAEQSSYEQYF.

The chain recombines TRBV5-5 with TRBJ1-6; no firm D call. Per germline, CDR1 SGHKS and CDR2 YYEKEE (reference sequence). CDR3 length equals 14 residues. The V and J ends lost 3 bases and 10 bases respectively, with 14 bases between them. The CDR3 DNA sequence: TGTGCCAGCAGCTCCCGGGGAGTAGACTCACCCCTCCACTTT. Its protein product is CASSSRGVDSPLHF.

The J gene is TRBJ1-6, the V gene TRBV4-3, with 7 bases aligning to TRBD1. The V segment lost 2 bases and the J segment 5 bases; nucleotides outside the gene matches: 3. Germline values: CDR1 LGHNA, CDR2 YSLEER. CDR3 size: 15 residues. The CDR3 protein is CASSQTQGHNSPLHF. The CDR3 nucleotides are TGCGCCAGCAGCCAAACACAGGGGCATAATTCACCCCTCCACTTT.

The genes are TRBV5-5 and TRBJ2-2; no reliable D call. Per germline, CDR1 SGHKS and CDR2 YYEKEE (reference sequence). The V end was cut by 0 bases, the J end by 1 base, with 7 bases between. The CDR3 length is 15 residues. The CDR3 DNA reads TGTGCCAGCAGCTTGGCCGCAGTGAACACCGGGGAGCTGTTTTTT. This translates into CASSLAAVNTGELFF.

The rearrangement joins TRBV28 to TRBJ2-7; 7 bases fit TRBD2. Germline V gives CDR1 MDHEN, CDR2 SYDVKM. The J segment lost 5 bases and the V segment lost 4 bases, leaving 11 bases of the junction unmatched. CDR3 length: 15 residues. The CDR3 DNA is TGTGCCAGCAGTTCCACTAGCGTCCCCATCCACGAGCAGTACTTC. This sequence encodes CASSSTSVPIHEQYF.

The V gene is TRBV5-4, the J gene TRBJ2-5; 9 bases agree with TRBD1. CDR1 is SGHNT and CDR2 is YYREEE in the germline V gene (reference sequence). The CDR3 covers 15 residues. The junction had 7 bases not matched to a gene; V was cut back by 3 bases and J by 4 bases. CDR3 residues: CASSSWDRAGETQYF. Written as DNA, the CDR3 is TGTGCCAGCAGCTCCTGGGACAGGGCGGGAGAGACCCAGTACTTC. Variable domain in full (rest from reference TRBV5-4 and TRBJ2-5): ETGVTQSPTHLIKTRGQQVTLRCSSQSGHNTVSWYQQALGQGPQFIFQYYREEENGRGNFPPRFSGLQFPNYSSELNVNALELDDSALYLCASSSWDRAGETQYFGPGTRLLVL.

The V gene is TRBV5-1, the J gene TRBJ2-7; TRBD1 matches at 10 bases. This CDR3 is built from 15 residues. The V gene end was trimmed by 4 bases and the J gene end by 3 bases; junction bases not matched to a gene: 7. Germline CDR1 reads SGHRS; CDR2 reads YFSETQ. The CDR3 DNA reads as TGCGCCAGCAGCCCCGGGGACAGGGGCGGCTACGAGCAGTACTTC. Residues: CASSPGDRGGYEQYF.

V usage is TRBV7-2 and J usage is TRBJ2-1, with 13 bases that match TRBD2. CDR3 length: 17 amino acids. From germline, CDR1 is SGHTA and CDR2 FQGNSA. Trimming removed 0 bases from V and 4 bases from J; junction bases left unmatched: 3. DNA for the CDR3: TGTGCCAGCAGCTTAGCCGGGACTAGCGGGGAGTACAATGAGCAGTTCTTC. Translated: CASSLAGTSGEYNEQFF.

The chain employs TRBV4-1 and TRBJ2-5; TRBD1 is a possible D gene (7 bases). The CDR3 extends over 14 amino acids. CDR1 is MGHRA and CDR2 is YSYEKL in the germline V gene. The V and J ends lost 3 bases and 5 bases respectively, with 13 bases between them. CDR3 amino acids: CASSHGRGAETQYF. DNA for the CDR3: TGCGCCAGCAGCCATGGCAGGGGGGCGGAGACCCAGTACTTC.

In this sample, this clone turned up once. The gene calls are TRBV10-3 and TRBJ2-3; weak D call: TRBD2 (5 bases). In germline, CDR1 is ENHRY, CDR2 SYGVKD. The V gene lost 6 bases and the J gene lost 2 bases, with 12 bases spanning the gap. The length of the CDR3 is 14 residues. The DNA for the CDR3 is TGTGCCATCAGGAGGGAGTCTCACACAGATACGCAGTATTTT. Residues: CAIRRESHTDTQYF.

The chain couples TRBV6-5 to TRBJ2-2; 9 bases align to TRBD1. Germline CDR1 reads MNHEY; CDR2 reads SVGAGI. V shed 7 bases and J 5 bases; nucleotides not matched to a gene: 5. The CDR3 sequence is 14 residues long. In DNA, the CDR3 is TGTGCCAGCAATGGACAGGGGTTTACCGGGGAGCTGTTTTTT. This codes for CASNGQGFTGELFF.

V is TRBV27 and J is TRBJ2-1, with 7 bases identical to TRBD1. Germline trimming cut 6 bases from V and 9 bases from J; bases unmatched to any gene: 14. Germline CDR1 MNHEY, CDR2 SMNVEV (reference sequence). This CDR3 has 15 residues. CDR3 nucleotide sequence: TGTGCCAGCAGCCCGCCGGGACAGCCTAGTTTTGAGCAGTTCTTC. It codes for CASSPPGQPSFEQFF.

The V call is TRBV4-3, the J call TRBJ1-2; perhaps TRBD1 as D (6 bases). Germline V lookup: CDR1 LGHNA, CDR2 YSLEER. This CDR3 is built from 17 residues. V gave up 0 bases and J gave up 7 bases, with 21 bases separating them. The CDR3 sequence is CASSQDLGAIMGGGYTF. The CDR3 DNA sequence: TGCGCCAGCAGCCAAGATCTGGGGGCGATTATGGGCGGTGGCTACACCTTC.

The chain recombines TRBV9 with TRBJ2-1; TRBD2 is a possible D gene (5 bases). Trimming removed 4 bases from V and 5 bases from J, with 19 bases in between. The CDR3 contains 16 residues. Germline CDR1 and CDR2: SGDLS and YYNGEE. The CDR3 region is CASSLQIQSGDNEQFF. In DNA, the CDR3 is TGTGCCAGCAGCCTCCAAATCCAAAGCGGCGACAATGAGCAGTTCTTC.

The chain carries TRBV3-1 (or the pseudogene TRBV3-2) and TRBJ2-5; 10 nucleotides align to TRBD2. Per the germline V gene, CDR1 is LGHDT and CDR2 is YNNKEL (reference sequence). The length of the CDR3 is 17 residues. The V segment lost 4 bases and the J segment 7 bases; nucleotides outside the gene matches: 15. The CDR3 DNA is TGTGCCAGCAGCCTCCCTAGCGGGGGACCCGTTATGGGGACCCAGTACTTC. As protein: CASSLPSGGPVMGTQYF.

The V and J genes are TRBV2 and TRBJ1-2; D unresolved. Trimming pared 8 bases from V and 0 bases from J, leaving 13 bases between. There are 14 residues in the CDR3. The V gene's germline CDR1 is SNHLY and CDR2 FYNNEI. CDR3 loop: CASGSGFTNYGYTF. The CDR3 DNA reads as TGTGCCAGCGGTAGCGGTTTTACTAACTATGGCTACACCTTC.

This clone was recorded once. The rearrangement joins TRBV9 to TRBJ1-3; a weak D match, TRBD1 (6 bases). CDR3 size: 16 residues. Trimming left V 4 bases short and J 0 bases short, with 14 bases between. Germline V gives CDR1 SGDLS, CDR2 YYNGEE. The CDR3 reads CASSSGGAHSGNTIYF. CDR3 in DNA: TGTGCCAGCAGCTCGGGGGGGGCTCACTCTGGAAACACCATATATTTT. Based on the CDR3 plus reference TRBV9 and TRBJ1-3, the full variable domain is DSGVTQTPKHLITATGQRVTLRCSPRSGDLSVYWYQQSLDQGLQFLIQYYNGEERAKGNILERFSAQQFPDLHSELNLSSLELGDSALYFCASSSGGAHSGNTIYFGEGSWLTVV.

This clone was recorded once. The rearrangement joins TRBV7-2 to TRBJ2-7, with D unclear. V shed 3 bases and J shed 3 bases, with 9 bases lying between them. Germline lookup yields CDR1 SGHTA and CDR2 FQGNSA. There are 13 residues in the CDR3. CDR3 sequence: CASSFKSGYEQYF. DNA for the CDR3: TGTGCCAGCAGCTTCAAGTCCGGCTACGAGCAGTACTTC.

The chain has TRBV28 and TRBJ2-7; TRBD1 matches at 8 bases. CDR1 is MDHEN, CDR2 SYDVKM, per germline. Trimming at V came to 2 bases and at J to 9 bases, leaving 12 bases not matched to a gene. CDR3 length: 15 residues. CDR3 protein: CASSLIGTGLRTQYF. CDR3 coding DNA: TGTGCCAGCAGTTTAATAGGGACAGGATTAAGGACGCAGTACTTC.

This clone was picked up one time. The chain recombines TRBV3-1 (or the pseudogene TRBV3-2) with TRBJ2-2; no firm D call. From germline, CDR1 is LGHDT and CDR2 YNNKEL (reference sequence). V was trimmed by 4 bases and J by 3 bases, leaving 12 bases between them. The CDR3 has 15 residues. CDR3 nucleotides: TGTGCCAGCAGCCCCCCCCTAGTTCACACCGGGGAGCTGTTTTTT. This sequence encodes CASSPPLVHTGELFF.

The rearrangement uses TRBV6-1 and TRBJ2-3; the D gene is possibly TRBD1 (5 bases). Trimming pared 1 base from V and 2 bases from J, leaving 7 bases between. CDR3 size: 14 residues. In germline, CDR1 is MNHNS, CDR2 SASEGT. The CDR3 region is CASSEGQLTDTQYF. In nucleotides, the CDR3 is TGTGCCAGCAGTGAAGGACAGCTCACAGATACGCAGTATTTT.

The chain carries TRBV15 and TRBJ2-1; 8 bases match TRBD2. Germline values: CDR1 LNHNV, CDR2 YYDKDF (reference sequence). With V trimmed by 1 base and J by 5 bases, 10 bases remained unmatched. This CDR3 spans 17 amino acids. Here the CDR3 reads CATSRGYLGLANNEQFF. As DNA, the CDR3 is TGTGCCACCAGCAGAGGGTACCTTGGACTAGCTAACAATGAGCAGTTCTTC.